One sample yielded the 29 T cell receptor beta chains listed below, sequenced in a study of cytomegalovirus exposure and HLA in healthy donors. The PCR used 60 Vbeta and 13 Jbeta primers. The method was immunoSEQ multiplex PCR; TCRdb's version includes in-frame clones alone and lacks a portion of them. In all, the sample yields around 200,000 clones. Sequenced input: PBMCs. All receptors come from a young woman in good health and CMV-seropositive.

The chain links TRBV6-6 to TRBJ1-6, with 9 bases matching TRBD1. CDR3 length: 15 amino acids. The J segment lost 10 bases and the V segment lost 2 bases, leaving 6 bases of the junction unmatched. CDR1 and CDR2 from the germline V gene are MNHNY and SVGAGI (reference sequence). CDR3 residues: CASSYTTGGESPLHF. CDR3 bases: TGTGCCAGCAGTTACACGACAGGGGGAGAATCACCCCTCCACTTT.

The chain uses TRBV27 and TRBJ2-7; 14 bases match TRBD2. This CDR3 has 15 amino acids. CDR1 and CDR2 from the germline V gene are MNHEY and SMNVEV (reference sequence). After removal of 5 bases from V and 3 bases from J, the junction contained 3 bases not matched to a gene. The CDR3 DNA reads TGTGCCAGCAGTAGAGGGACTAGCGGGAGCTACGAGCAGTACTTC. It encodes CASSRGTSGSYEQYF.

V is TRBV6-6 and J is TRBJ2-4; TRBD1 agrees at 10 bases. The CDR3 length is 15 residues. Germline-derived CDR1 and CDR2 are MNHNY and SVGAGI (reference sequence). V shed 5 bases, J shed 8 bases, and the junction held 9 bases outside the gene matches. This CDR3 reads CASSQPGQGTDIQYF. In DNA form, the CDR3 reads TGTGCCAGCAGTCAACCGGGACAGGGGACGGACATTCAGTACTTC.

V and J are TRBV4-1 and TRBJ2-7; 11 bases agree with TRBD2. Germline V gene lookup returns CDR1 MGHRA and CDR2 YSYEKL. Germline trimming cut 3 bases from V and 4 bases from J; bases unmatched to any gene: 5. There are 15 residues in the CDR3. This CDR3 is CASSHKGTSGYEQYF. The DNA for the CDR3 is TGCGCCAGCAGCCATAAAGGGACTAGCGGTTACGAGCAGTACTTC.

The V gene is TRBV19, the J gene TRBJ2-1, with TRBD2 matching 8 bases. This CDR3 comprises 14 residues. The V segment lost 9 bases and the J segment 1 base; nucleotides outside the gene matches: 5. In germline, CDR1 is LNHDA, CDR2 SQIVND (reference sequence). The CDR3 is CASSAGASYNEQFF. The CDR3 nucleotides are TGTGCCAGCTCAGCGGGAGCATCCTACAATGAGCAGTTCTTC.

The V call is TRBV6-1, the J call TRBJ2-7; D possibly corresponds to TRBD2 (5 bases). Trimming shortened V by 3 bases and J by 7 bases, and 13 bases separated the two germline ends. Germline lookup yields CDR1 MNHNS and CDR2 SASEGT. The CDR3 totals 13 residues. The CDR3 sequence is CASSDTRAREQYF. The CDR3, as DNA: TGTGCCAGCAGTGATACGCGGGCGAGGGAGCAGTACTTC.

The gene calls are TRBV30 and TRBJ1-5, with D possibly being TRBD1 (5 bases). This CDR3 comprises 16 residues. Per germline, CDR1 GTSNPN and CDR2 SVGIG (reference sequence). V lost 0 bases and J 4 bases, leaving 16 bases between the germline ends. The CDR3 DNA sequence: TGTGCCTGGAGTGTACGGGGGAGGGGTGCTAATCAGCCCCAGCATTTT. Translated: CAWSVRGRGANQPQHF. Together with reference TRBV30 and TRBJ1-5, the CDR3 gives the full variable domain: SQTIHQWPATLVQPVGSPLSLECTVEGTSNPNLYWYRQAAGRGLQLLFYSVGIGQISSEVPQNLSASRPQDRQFILSSKKLLLSDSGFYLCAWSVRGRGANQPQHFGDGTRLSIL.

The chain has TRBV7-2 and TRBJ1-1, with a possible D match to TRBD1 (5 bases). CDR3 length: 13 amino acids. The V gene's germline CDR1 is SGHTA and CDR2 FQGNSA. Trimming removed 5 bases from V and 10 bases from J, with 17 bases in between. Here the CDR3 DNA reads TGTGCCAGCAGCGTGGGGGGGTGGGATTCAGCTTTCTTT. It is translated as CASSVGGWDSAFF.

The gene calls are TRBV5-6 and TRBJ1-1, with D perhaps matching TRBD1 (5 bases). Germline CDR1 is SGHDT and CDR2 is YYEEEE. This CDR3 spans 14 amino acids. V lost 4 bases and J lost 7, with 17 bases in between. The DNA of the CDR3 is TGTGCCAGCAGCCGCAAGACAGTACGCTATGAAGCTTTCTTT. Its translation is CASSRKTVRYEAFF.

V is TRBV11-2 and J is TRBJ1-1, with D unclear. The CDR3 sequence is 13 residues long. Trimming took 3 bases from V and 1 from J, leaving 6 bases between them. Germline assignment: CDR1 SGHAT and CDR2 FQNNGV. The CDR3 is CASSFTKNTEAFF. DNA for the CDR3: TGTGCCAGCAGCTTTACAAAGAACACTGAAGCTTTCTTT.

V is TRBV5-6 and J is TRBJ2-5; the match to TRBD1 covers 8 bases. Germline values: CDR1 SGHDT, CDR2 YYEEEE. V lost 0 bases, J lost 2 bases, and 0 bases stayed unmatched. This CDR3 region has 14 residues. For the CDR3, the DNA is TGTGCCAGCAGCTTGGACAGGGGGCAAGAGACCCAGTACTTC. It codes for CASSLDRGQETQYF. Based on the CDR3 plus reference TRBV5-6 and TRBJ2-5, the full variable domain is DAGVTQSPTHLIKTRGQQVTLRCSPKSGHDTVSWYQQALGQGPQFIFQYYEEEERQRGNFPDRFSGHQFPNYSSELNVNALLLGDSALYLCASSLDRGQETQYFGPGTRLLVL.

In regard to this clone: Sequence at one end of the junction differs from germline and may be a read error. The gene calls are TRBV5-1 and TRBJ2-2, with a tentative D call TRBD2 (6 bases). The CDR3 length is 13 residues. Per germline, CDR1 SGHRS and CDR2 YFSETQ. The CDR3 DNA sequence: TGCGCCAGCAGCTTGGCCGGTACCGGGGGGCTGTTTTTT. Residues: CASSLAGTGGLFF.

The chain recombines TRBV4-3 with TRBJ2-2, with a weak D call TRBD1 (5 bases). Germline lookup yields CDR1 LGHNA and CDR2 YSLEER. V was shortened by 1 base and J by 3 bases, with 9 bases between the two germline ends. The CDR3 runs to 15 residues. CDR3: CASSQVQAYTGELFF. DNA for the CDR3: TGCGCCAGCAGCCAAGTACAGGCCTACACCGGGGAGCTGTTTTTT.

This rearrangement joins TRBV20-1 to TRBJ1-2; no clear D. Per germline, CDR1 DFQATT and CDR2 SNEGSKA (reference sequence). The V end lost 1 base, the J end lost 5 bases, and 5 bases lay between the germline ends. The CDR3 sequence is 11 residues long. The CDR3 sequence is CSARGRYGYTF. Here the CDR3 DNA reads TGCAGTGCTAGAGGTCGGTATGGCTACACCTTC.

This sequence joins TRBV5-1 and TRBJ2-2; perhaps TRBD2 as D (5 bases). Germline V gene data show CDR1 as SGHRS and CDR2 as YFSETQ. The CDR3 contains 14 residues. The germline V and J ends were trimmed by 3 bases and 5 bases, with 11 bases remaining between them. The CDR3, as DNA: TGCGCCAGCAGCTGGCCTCGAGGGACCGGGGAGCTGTTTTTT. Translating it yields CASSWPRGTGELFF.

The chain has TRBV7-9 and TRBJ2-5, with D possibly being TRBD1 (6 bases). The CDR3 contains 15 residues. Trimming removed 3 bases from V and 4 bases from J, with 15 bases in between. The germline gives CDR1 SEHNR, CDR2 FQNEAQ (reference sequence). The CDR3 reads CASSLNRVGIETQYF. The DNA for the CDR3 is TGTGCCAGCAGCTTGAACAGGGTGGGGATAGAGACCCAGTACTTC.

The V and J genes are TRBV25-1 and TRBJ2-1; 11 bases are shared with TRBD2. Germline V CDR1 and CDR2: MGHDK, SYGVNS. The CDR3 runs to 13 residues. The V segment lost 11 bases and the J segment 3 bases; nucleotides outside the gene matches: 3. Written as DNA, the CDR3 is TGTGCCGGGACTAGCGGCGACTACAATGAGCAGTTCTTC. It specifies CAGTSGDYNEQFF.

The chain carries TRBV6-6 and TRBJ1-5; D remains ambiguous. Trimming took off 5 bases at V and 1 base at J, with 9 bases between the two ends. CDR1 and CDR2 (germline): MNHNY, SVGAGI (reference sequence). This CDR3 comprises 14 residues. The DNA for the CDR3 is TGTGCCAGCAGTCAAGCTTCGAGCAATCAGCCCCAGCATTTT. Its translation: CASSQASSNQPQHF.

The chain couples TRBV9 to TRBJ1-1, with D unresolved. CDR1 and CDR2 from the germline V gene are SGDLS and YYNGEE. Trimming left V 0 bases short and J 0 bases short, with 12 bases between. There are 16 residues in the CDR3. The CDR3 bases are TGTGCCAGCAGCGTAGCTGGGGAGGTCATGAACACTGAAGCTTTCTTT. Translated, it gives CASSVAGEVMNTEAFF.

The CDR3 bases are TGCGCCAGCAGCTTGGACAGGGGGTCCTATGGCTACACCTTC. Its translation is CASSLDRGSYGYTF. This sequence joins TRBV5-1 and TRBJ1-2, with 8 bases identical to TRBD1. The CDR3 loop spans 14 amino acids. V trimming: 0 bases; J trimming: 4 bases; junction bases outside the gene matches: 2. The germline V gene has CDR1 SGHRS and CDR2 YFSETQ.

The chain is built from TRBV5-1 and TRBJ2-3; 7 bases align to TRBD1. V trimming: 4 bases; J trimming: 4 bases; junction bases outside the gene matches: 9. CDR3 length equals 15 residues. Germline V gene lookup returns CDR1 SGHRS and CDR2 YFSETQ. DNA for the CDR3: TGCGCCAGCAGCCTAACAGGGGTATCAGCAGATACGCAGTATTTT. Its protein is CASSLTGVSADTQYF.

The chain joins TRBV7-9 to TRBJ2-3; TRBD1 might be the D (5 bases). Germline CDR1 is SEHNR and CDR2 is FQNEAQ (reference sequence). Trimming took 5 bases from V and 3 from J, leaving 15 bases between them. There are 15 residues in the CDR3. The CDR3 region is CASSLGAGLTDTQYF. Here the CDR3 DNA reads TGTGCCAGCAGCCTTGGGGCAGGGTTGACAGATACGCAGTATTTT. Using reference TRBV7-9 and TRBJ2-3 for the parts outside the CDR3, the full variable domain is DTGVSQNPRHKITKRGQNVTFRCDPISEHNRLYWYRQTLGQGPEFLTYFQNEAQLEKSRLLSDRFSAERPKGSFSTLEIQRTEQGDSAMYLCASSLGAGLTDTQYFGPGTRLTVL.

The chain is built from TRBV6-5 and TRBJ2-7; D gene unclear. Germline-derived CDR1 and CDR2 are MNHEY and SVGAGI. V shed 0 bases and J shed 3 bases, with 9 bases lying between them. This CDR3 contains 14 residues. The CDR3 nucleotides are TGTGCCAGCAGTTACTCGGGCCTAATCTACGAGCAGTACTTC. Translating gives CASSYSGLIYEQYF.

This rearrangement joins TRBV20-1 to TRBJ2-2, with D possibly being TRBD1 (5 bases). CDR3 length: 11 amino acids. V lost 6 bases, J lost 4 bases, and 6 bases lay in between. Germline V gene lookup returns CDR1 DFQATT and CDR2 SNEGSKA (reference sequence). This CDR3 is CSAQVTGELFF. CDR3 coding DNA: TGCAGTGCACAGGTCACCGGGGAGCTGTTTTTT.

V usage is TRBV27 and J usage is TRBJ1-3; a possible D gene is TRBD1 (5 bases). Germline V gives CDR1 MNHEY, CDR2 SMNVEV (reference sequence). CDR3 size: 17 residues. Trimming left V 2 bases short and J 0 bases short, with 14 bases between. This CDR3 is CASSLHARVSSGNTIYF. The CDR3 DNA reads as TGTGCCAGCAGTTTACACGCCAGGGTGAGCTCTGGAAACACCATATATTTT.

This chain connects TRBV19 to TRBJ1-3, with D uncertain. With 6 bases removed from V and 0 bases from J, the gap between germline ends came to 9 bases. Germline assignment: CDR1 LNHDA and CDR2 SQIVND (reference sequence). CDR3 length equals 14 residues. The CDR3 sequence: CASRMTNSGNTIYF. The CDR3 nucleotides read TGTGCCAGTAGGATGACAAACTCTGGAAACACCATATATTTT.

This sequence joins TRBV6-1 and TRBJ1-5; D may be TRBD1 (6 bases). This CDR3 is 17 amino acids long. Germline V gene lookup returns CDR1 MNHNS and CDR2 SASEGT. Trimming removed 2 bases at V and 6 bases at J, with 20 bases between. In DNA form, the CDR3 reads TGTGCCAGCAGTGAACGTGGGGTAACCCTAGGGGGTCAGCCCCAGCATTTT. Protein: CASSERGVTLGGQPQHF.

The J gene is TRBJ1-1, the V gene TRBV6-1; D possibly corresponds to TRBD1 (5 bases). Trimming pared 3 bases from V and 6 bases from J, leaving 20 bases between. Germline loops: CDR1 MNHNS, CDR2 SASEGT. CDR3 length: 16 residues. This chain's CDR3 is CASSDQVGGRRAEAFF. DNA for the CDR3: TGTGCCAGCAGTGATCAGGTCGGGGGTCGTAGGGCTGAAGCTTTCTTT.

The DNA for the CDR3 is TGTGCCACTTTTGGGACAGGGGGCCGCTACGAGCAGTACTTC. Translating gives CATFGTGGRYEQYF. The rearrangement links TRBV19 to TRBJ2-7; 12 bases map to TRBD1. The germline V gene encodes CDR1 LNHDA and CDR2 SQIVND (reference sequence). V was clipped by 10 bases and J by 3 bases; unmatched bases: 7. The CDR3 loop spans 14 amino acids.